The subject of this entry is one TCR beta chain. Libraries were prepared by immunoSEQ multiplex PCR; TCRdb keeps only in-frame clonotypes and omits some of them. This sample carries 200,000 to 250,000 clones, about 85% of them seen once, and the ten largest clones take around 0.96%. The sample belongs to a study of blood T cell repertoires in COVID-19. The CDR3 is made up of 12 amino acids. Looked up from germline, CDR1 is KGHDR and CDR2 is SFDVKD. The ends were cut back, 3 bases at V and 4 bases at J, with 6 bases in the middle. The rearrangement joins TRBV24-1 to TRBJ2-7; possibly TRBD2 for D (6 bases). The origin of this receptor is a middle-aged man with acute or convalescent COVID-19. Sequenced: peripheral blood. In DNA, the CDR3 is TGTGCCACCAGTGATCGGGGGTACGAGCAGTACTTC. This codes for CATSDRGYEQYF.